These T cell receptor beta chains were read from a single sample in a study of blood T cells in healthy people across ages. TCRdb analysed the 5' RACE reads with MiXCR anew, one entry per CDR3 protein. The sample holds over 1.5 million distinct CDR3 sequences, roughly 50% seen once. The sequencing input was blood. The receptors were gathered from a woman in her forties in good health. CDR3s include the opening cysteine and the closing phenylalanine or tryptophan. The D gene is left open where the match is weak. Where a row states a size, it is once, few, many or the class of an expanded clone; other rows omit it.

d_call: TRBD1
cdr3_length: 17
clone_size: NA
v_call: TRBV20-1
j_call: TRBJ1-5
cdr3_aa: CSASRDRGAYSNQPQHF
cdr3_nt: TGCAGTGCTAGTCGGGACAGGGGAGCTTATAGCAATCAGCCCCAGCATTTT

d_call: TRBD1
cdr3_length: 14
clone_size: NA
v_call: TRBV7-2
j_call: TRBJ1-1
cdr3_aa: CASRAGGMNTEAFF
cdr3_nt: TGTGCCAGCAGGGCAGGGGGTATGAACACTGAAGCTTTCTTT

d_call: TRBD2
cdr3_length: 15
clone_size: NA
v_call: TRBV2
j_call: TRBJ2-1
cdr3_aa: CASSVAGGTYNEQFF
cdr3_nt: TGTGCCAGCAGTGTTGCCGGGGGGACTTACAATGAGCAGTTCTTC

d_call: TRBD1
cdr3_length: 14
clone_size: NA
v_call: TRBV27
j_call: TRBJ2-7
cdr3_aa: CASSLTRDRDEQYF
cdr3_nt: TGTGCCAGCAGTTTAACCCGGGACAGGGACGAGCAGTACTTC

d_call: NA
cdr3_length: 14
clone_size: NA
v_call: TRBV29-1
j_call: TRBJ1-2
cdr3_aa: CSVEASSDIYGYTF
cdr3_nt: TGCAGCGTGGAAGCCTCAAGCGACATCTATGGCTACACCTTC

d_call: NA
cdr3_length: 16
clone_size: few
v_call: TRBV20-1
j_call: TRBJ1-2
cdr3_aa: CSARVTPRGSLDGYTF
cdr3_nt: TGCAGTGCTAGAGTTACTCCCCGAGGGTCTTTAGATGGCTACACCTTC

d_call: TRBD1
cdr3_length: 15
clone_size: many
v_call: TRBV7-2
j_call: TRBJ2-5
cdr3_aa: CASSLDRGRGETQYF
cdr3_nt: TGTGCCAGCAGCTTAGACAGGGGGCGCGGAGAGACCCAGTACTTC

d_call: TRBD2
cdr3_length: 15
clone_size: NA
v_call: TRBV28
j_call: TRBJ2-1
cdr3_aa: CASRAVAGGPVEQFF
cdr3_nt: TGTGCCAGCAGAGCCGTAGCGGGGGGGCCTGTTGAGCAGTTCTTC

d_call: TRBD2
cdr3_length: 16
clone_size: NA
v_call: TRBV9
j_call: TRBJ2-5
cdr3_aa: CASSAEPIRGGETQYF
cdr3_nt: TGTGCCAGCAGCGCAGAGCCCATTCGCGGGGGGGAGACCCAGTACTTC

d_call: TRBD1
cdr3_length: 14
clone_size: NA
v_call: TRBV20-1
j_call: TRBJ1-4
cdr3_aa: CSAQPDRGNEKLFF
cdr3_nt: TGCAGTGCCCAACCGGACAGGGGAAATGAAAAACTGTTTTTT

d_call: NA
cdr3_length: 13
clone_size: NA
v_call: TRBV24-1
j_call: TRBJ2-1
cdr3_aa: CATSDTYWGKQFF
cdr3_nt: TGTGCCACCAGTGATACCTATTGGGGGAAGCAGTTCTTC

d_call: TRBD2
cdr3_length: 16
clone_size: NA
v_call: TRBV13
j_call: TRBJ2-3
cdr3_aa: CASSSPGTSDTDTQYF
cdr3_nt: TGTGCCAGCAGCTCTCCCGGGACTAGCGACACAGATACGCAGTATTTT

d_call: TRBD2
cdr3_length: 16
clone_size: few
v_call: TRBV20-1
j_call: TRBJ2-5
cdr3_aa: CSARIVGGGAEETQYF
cdr3_nt: TGCAGTGCTAGGATAGTGGGCGGGGGGGCAGAAGAGACCCAGTACTTC

d_call: TRBD2
cdr3_length: 16
clone_size: few
v_call: TRBV5-5
j_call: TRBJ2-7
cdr3_aa: CASSFLEGRDYYEQYF
cdr3_nt: TGTGCCAGCAGTTTCTTGGAAGGGAGGGACTACTACGAGCAGTACTTC

d_call: NA
cdr3_length: 15
clone_size: once
v_call: TRBV3-1
j_call: TRBJ1-1
cdr3_aa: CASSPRGQRYTEAFF
cdr3_nt: TGTGCCAGCAGCCCTAGGGGTCAACGATACACTGAAGCTTTCTTT

d_call: TRBD2
cdr3_length: 16
clone_size: NA
v_call: TRBV24-1
j_call: TRBJ2-1
cdr3_aa: CATSTLGGTNYNEQFF
cdr3_nt: TGTGCCACCAGCACCCTTGGGGGGACTAACTACAATGAGCAGTTCTTC

d_call: TRBD2
cdr3_length: 17
clone_size: NA
v_call: TRBV6-6
j_call: TRBJ2-1
cdr3_aa: CASSYTSGRPFYNEQFF
cdr3_nt: TGTGCCAGCAGTTACACTAGCGGGAGGCCCTTCTACAATGAGCAGTTCTTC

d_call: TRBD2
cdr3_length: 20
clone_size: NA
v_call: TRBV9
j_call: TRBJ2-1
cdr3_aa: CASSVDGGLAGLGVYNEQFF
cdr3_nt: TGTGCCAGCAGCGTAGATGGTGGACTAGCGGGTTTGGGGGTCTACAATGAGCAGTTCTTC

d_call: NA
cdr3_length: 13
clone_size: NA
v_call: TRBV2
j_call: TRBJ2-5
cdr3_aa: CASRAGSGETQYF
cdr3_nt: TGTGCCAGCAGAGCAGGGTCTGGGGAGACCCAGTACTTC

d_call: NA
cdr3_length: 15
clone_size: few
v_call: TRBV4-1
j_call: TRBJ2-3
cdr3_aa: CASSQGHVSTDTQYF
cdr3_nt: TGCGCCAGCAGCCAAGGACACGTTAGCACAGATACGCAGTATTTT

d_call: NA
cdr3_length: 16
clone_size: NA
v_call: TRBV28
j_call: TRBJ2-3
cdr3_aa: CASSLSWDLNTDTQYF
cdr3_nt: TGTGCCAGCAGTTTGAGTTGGGACCTGAACACAGATACGCAGTATTTT

d_call: NA
cdr3_length: 18
clone_size: NA
v_call: TRBV7-9
j_call: TRBJ2-1
cdr3_aa: CASSPRPGTFPRDNEQFF
cdr3_nt: TGTGCCAGCAGCCCACGTCCCGGGACATTCCCGAGGGACAATGAGCAGTTCTTC

d_call: NA
cdr3_length: 16
clone_size: NA
v_call: TRBV7-2
j_call: TRBJ1-1
cdr3_aa: CASSEEHWGGASEAFF
cdr3_nt: TGTGCCAGCAGCGAGGAACATTGGGGGGGCGCCTCTGAAGCTTTCTTT

d_call: NA
cdr3_length: 14
clone_size: few
v_call: TRBV24-1
j_call: TRBJ2-1
cdr3_aa: CATSVGAVYNEQFF
cdr3_nt: TGTGCCACCAGTGTGGGGGCCGTCTACAATGAGCAGTTCTTC

d_call: TRBD2
cdr3_length: 14
clone_size: few
v_call: TRBV6-5
j_call: TRBJ2-1
cdr3_aa: CASSSGTSDNEQFF
cdr3_nt: TGTGCCAGCAGTTCGGGGACTAGCGACAATGAGCAGTTCTTC

d_call: NA
cdr3_length: 12
clone_size: NA
v_call: TRBV29-1
j_call: TRBJ1-5
cdr3_aa: CSVAQPNQPQHF
cdr3_nt: TGCAGCGTTGCCCAACCCAATCAGCCCCAGCATTTT

d_call: TRBD1
cdr3_length: 13
clone_size: NA
v_call: TRBV20-1
j_call: TRBJ1-5
cdr3_aa: CSAGGQRDQPQHF
cdr3_nt: TGCAGTGCCGGGGGACAGCGCGATCAGCCCCAGCATTTT

d_call: TRBD1
cdr3_length: 15
clone_size: NA
v_call: TRBV13
j_call: TRBJ2-1
cdr3_aa: CASSLRPGGTNEQFF
cdr3_nt: TGTGCCAGCAGCTTAAGGCCAGGGGGAACAAATGAGCAGTTCTTC

d_call: NA
cdr3_length: 13
clone_size: NA
v_call: TRBV12-3/TRBV12-4
j_call: TRBJ2-7
cdr3_aa: CASSSGTTYGQYF
cdr3_nt: TGTGCCAGCAGTTCCGGGACAACCTACGGGCAGTACTTC

d_call: NA
cdr3_length: 14
clone_size: many
v_call: TRBV7-2
j_call: TRBJ2-7
cdr3_aa: CASSPRGRPYEQYF
cdr3_nt: TGTGCCAGCAGCCCTCGAGGAAGGCCCTACGAGCAGTACTTC

d_call: NA
cdr3_length: 14
clone_size: NA
v_call: TRBV29-1
j_call: TRBJ2-5
cdr3_aa: CSVEFQVGPETQYF
cdr3_nt: TGCAGCGTTGAATTCCAAGTGGGCCCCGAGACCCAGTACTTC

d_call: TRBD1
cdr3_length: 14
clone_size: few
v_call: TRBV5-1
j_call: TRBJ1-4
cdr3_aa: CASSGTGSFEKLFF
cdr3_nt: TGCGCCAGCAGCGGGACAGGGAGTTTTGAAAAACTGTTTTTT

d_call: TRBD1
cdr3_length: 16
clone_size: NA
v_call: TRBV9
j_call: TRBJ1-1
cdr3_aa: CASSARLGTGSTEAFF
cdr3_nt: TGTGCCAGCAGCGCCAGACTAGGGACAGGGAGCACTGAAGCTTTCTTT

d_call: TRBD1
cdr3_length: 19
clone_size: NA
v_call: TRBV7-2
j_call: TRBJ2-7
cdr3_aa: CASSLGHRGPTLRSYEQYF
cdr3_nt: TGTGCCAGCAGCTTAGGCCACAGGGGCCCCACCCTTCGCTCCTACGAGCAGTACTTC

d_call: TRBD2
cdr3_length: 15
clone_size: few
v_call: TRBV28
j_call: TRBJ2-7
cdr3_aa: CASSSSSGGRYEQYF
cdr3_nt: TGTGCCAGCAGTTCCTCTAGCGGGGGGCGCTACGAGCAGTACTTC

d_call: TRBD2
cdr3_length: 14
clone_size: NA
v_call: TRBV20-1
j_call: TRBJ2-3
cdr3_aa: CSASPGGYTDTQYF
cdr3_nt: TGCAGTGCCTCTCCGGGGGGATACACAGATACGCAGTATTTT

d_call: NA
cdr3_length: 16
clone_size: NA
v_call: TRBV9
j_call: TRBJ2-5
cdr3_aa: CASSSPGVAVQETQYF
cdr3_nt: TGTGCCAGCAGCTCACCCGGCGTAGCGGTCCAAGAGACCCAGTACTTC

d_call: TRBD1
cdr3_length: 14
clone_size: NA
v_call: TRBV29-1
j_call: TRBJ2-5
cdr3_aa: CSVGDPTGVGTQYF
cdr3_nt: TGCAGCGTTGGTGACCCGACAGGGGTAGGGACCCAGTACTTC

d_call: NA
cdr3_length: 13
clone_size: NA
v_call: TRBV7-2
j_call: TRBJ2-1
cdr3_aa: CASSLRATNEQFF
cdr3_nt: TGTGCCAGCAGCTTAAGAGCGACGAATGAGCAGTTCTTC

d_call: NA
cdr3_length: 13
clone_size: NA
v_call: TRBV28
j_call: TRBJ2-7
cdr3_aa: CASSFSSRGEQYF
cdr3_nt: TGTGCCAGCAGTTTTTCTAGCCGGGGCGAGCAGTACTTC

d_call: NA
cdr3_length: 16
clone_size: NA
v_call: TRBV28
j_call: TRBJ2-3
cdr3_aa: CASSLVGGEGSDTQYF
cdr3_nt: TGTGCCAGCAGTTTAGTGGGGGGCGAGGGTTCAGATACGCAGTATTTT